This TCR beta chain emerged from a study of T cells after yellow fever vaccination. Study-wide points: A minor fraction of clonotypes spanned both CD4 and CD8 compartments.

This clonotype was recorded at least ten times. Its antigen is currently unknown. The V gene lost 4 bases and the J gene lost 0 bases, with 12 bases spanning the gap. The CDR3 spans 15 residues. CDR1 is SGHRS and CDR2 is YFSETQ in the germline V gene. MiXCR was run by TCRdb on the 5' RACE reads, yielding one entry per CDR3 protein. The table shows about 250,000 distinct CDR3 sequences, with more than 3.5% occurring only once. This material consisted of PBMCs, taken 15 days after the yellow fever booster vaccination. The TCR was taken from a man between 18 and 35 years old who received the YFV17D yellow fever vaccine. The chain uses TRBV5-1 and TRBJ2-3; D is ambiguous. The CDR3 nucleotides are TGCGCCAGCAGCCCTGACCCATCTAGCACAGATACGCAGTATTTT. This gives the protein CASSPDPSSTDTQYF.